This record concerns one T cell receptor beta chain sequence. Its cognate antigen is unknown. In the sorted-subset replicate PCRs, about 190 ng DNA, roughly 29,000 T cell genomes, was used. Generated by immunoSEQ multiplex PCR, the TCRdb table keeps only in-frame clones and is missing some. In the table there are roughly 2,000,000 clones, 85% to 95% of which are singletons. The CDR3 runs 13 residues. The germline V gene encodes CDR1 MNHNS and CDR2 SASEGT. V was pared by 5 bases and J by 6 bases, with 10 bases between. These data are taken from a study of shared clonotypes between healthy human individuals. Findings and limits, study-wide: Naive subsets, compared against memory subsets, generally had larger estimated richness values. Rarefaction revealed incomplete sorted-subset sequencing despite large depth.

CD45RO-negative, CCR7-selected cells formed the naive CD8 fraction, which excluded terminally differentiated effector memory CD45RA+ cells. The donor cohort consisted entirely of Caucasian adults residing in Nashville, Tennessee. This chain connects TRBV6-1 to TRBJ2-2; D uncertain. Sequencing was done on a sample of naive CD8+ T cells sorted from blood. This receptor was identified in a man younger than 35 in good health. The CDR3 loop is CASSLTDAGELFF. In nucleotides, the CDR3 is TGTGCCAGCAGTCTAACAGATGCCGGGGAGCTGTTTTTT.